Each of the 26 T cell receptor beta chains below was sequenced from the same sample in a study of low-dose radiotherapy and immunotherapy resistance in tumors (dated by TCRdb to the early 2020s). Instrument on record: Illumina MiniSeq. TCRs were amplified with Phusion for around 18 PCR cycles using a constant-region primer together with the adapter attached to the V primers. TCRdb reanalyzed the raw reads on its own, using fastp at Q25 for trimming and MiXCR for clone calling, and kept in-frame beta chains. Rows with a matching CDR3 protein are joined into one entry that keeps the most common DNA and genes. The sample table shows approximately 47,000 distinct CDR3 sequences, and about 12% are seen once. Together, the top ten hold about 6% of the sample. This specimen's time point label, interpreted: before trial treatment. This sample comprised PBMCs, obtained before treatment. These receptors were taken from a female donor with ovarian cancer.

This clonotype was seen ten or more times. A much larger clone sits a single nucleotide away, making a read error possible. The CDR3 protein is CASSLEDTQYF. CDR3 DNA sequence: TGTGCCAGCAGCTTGGAAGATACGCAGTATTTT. The chain employs TRBV5-6 and TRBJ2-3; D unresolved. This CDR3 is 11 amino acids long. The V end lost 0 bases, the J end lost 5 bases, and 1 base lay between the germline ends. In germline, CDR1 is SGHDT, CDR2 YYEEEE. Looking up the rest from reference TRBV5-6 and TRBJ2-3 gives the full variable domain: DAGVTQSPTHLIKTRGQQVTLRCSPKSGHDTVSWYQQALGQGPQFIFQYYEEEERQRGNFPDRFSGHQFPNYSSELNVNALLLGDSALYLCASSLEDTQYFGPGTRLTVL.

This clonotype was counted many times. At one end the junction does not follow the germline gene, possibly because of a read error. The chain employs TRBV28 and TRBJ1-5, with TRBD1 matching 9 bases. CDR1 and CDR2 (germline): MDHEN, SYDVKM. This CDR3 contains 16 residues. Written as DNA, the CDR3 is TGTGCCAGCAGTTTGGCCCCGGGACAGGGAAATCAACCCCAGCATTTT. This translates into CASSLAPGQGNQPQHF.

A word on this clonotype: A far bigger clonotype differs at one base, so this is likely a read error. The rearrangement joins TRBV7-3 to TRBJ1-2, with 9 bases aligning to TRBD1. This CDR3 is 15 amino acids long. Germline assignment: CDR1 SGHTA and CDR2 FQGTGA. The CDR3: CACSLPPGQGTGYTF. The CDR3 DNA reads TGTGCCTGCAGCTTACCCCCCGGACAGGGGACAGGCTACACCTTC.

This clonotype was picked up many times. The gene calls are TRBV3-1 and TRBJ1-2, with 8 bases fitting TRBD1. Germline V CDR1 and CDR2: LGHDT, YNNKEL (reference sequence). The CDR3 consists of 14 residues. After removal of 1 base from V and 5 bases from J, the junction contained 3 bases not matched to a gene. CDR3 loop: CASSQGWTGYGYTF. CDR3 DNA sequence: TGTGCCAGCAGCCAAGGGTGGACAGGGTATGGCTACACCTTC. The whole variable domain, remainder taken from reference TRBV3-1 and TRBJ1-2, is DTAVSQTPKYLVTQMGNDKSIKCEQNLGHDTMYWYKQDSKKFLKIMFSYNNKELIINETVPNRFSPKSPDKAHLNLHINSLELGDSAVYFCASSQGWTGYGYTFGSGTRLTVV.

This clonotype appeared many times. The chain couples TRBV13 to TRBJ1-6, with 7 bases aligning to TRBD1. Trimming removed 6 bases from V and 9 bases from J; junction bases left unmatched: 8. CDR3 size: 14 residues. Germline assignment: CDR1 PRHDT and CDR2 FYEKMQ (reference sequence). DNA of the CDR3: TGTGCCAGCAGTGTGACAGGGAGGACTTCACCCCTCCACTTT. It codes for CASSVTGRTSPLHF.

This clonotype has a count of ten or more. V usage is TRBV20-1 and J usage is TRBJ1-2, with D hard to call. There are 14 residues in the CDR3. The germline V gene has CDR1 DFQATT and CDR2 SNEGSKA (reference sequence). Trimming removed 3 bases at V and 6 bases at J, with 17 bases between. CDR3 amino acids: CSASGSWGVDGYTF. The CDR3 nucleotides are TGCAGTGCTAGTGGTTCTTGGGGAGTGGATGGCTACACCTTC.

This clonotype was counted at least ten times. The chain has TRBV28 and TRBJ2-7; D is unclear. Trimming stripped 2 bases from V and 7 bases from J, with 12 bases between. Per the germline V gene, CDR1 is MDHEN and CDR2 is SYDVKM. This CDR3 contains 13 residues. The CDR3 region is CASSLVYEGEQYF. The CDR3 nucleotides are TGTGCCAGCAGTTTAGTGTACGAAGGGGAGCAGTACTTC.

In this sample, this clonotype turned up many times. J is TRBJ2-1 and V is TRBV24-1, with D possibly matching TRBD2 (6 bases). The CDR3 loop spans 16 amino acids. Trimming cost V 2 bases and J 4 bases, with 14 bases left between them. The germline CDR1 and CDR2 sequences are KGHDR and SFDVKD. CDR3 sequence: CATSDSGTPDYNEQFF. In DNA, the CDR3 is TGTGCCACCAGTGATTCCGGGACTCCCGATTACAATGAGCAGTTCTTC.

This clonotype is labeled as medium-sized (0.01 to 0.1%). The rearrangement uses TRBV28 and TRBJ2-7; maybe TRBD2 (6 bases). This CDR3 has 15 residues. Trimming removed 6 bases at V and 2 bases at J, with 17 bases between. CDR1 is MDHEN and CDR2 is SYDVKM in the germline V gene. In DNA, the CDR3 is TGTGCCAGCAGAAGTCCGGGACTTCGGACCTACGAGCAGTACTTC. Encoded protein: CASRSPGLRTYEQYF.

This clonotype was seen many times. One junction end does not reproduce the germline sequence, and a read error may be involved. The chain links TRBV5-1 to TRBJ2-1, with a weak D call TRBD2 (6 bases). Germline V gives CDR1 SGHRS, CDR2 YFSETQ. This CDR3 spans 15 amino acids. This CDR3 is CASSLGGVSYNEQFF. The CDR3 DNA reads as TGTGCCAGCAGCTTAGGCGGGGTCTCCTACAATGAGCAGTTCTTC.

This clonotype appeared many times. The V gene is TRBV11-2, the J gene TRBJ1-1; tentatively, D is TRBD1 (6 bases). Trimming cost V 5 bases and J 5 bases, with 18 bases left between them. This CDR3 contains 15 residues. Germline V gives CDR1 SGHAT, CDR2 FQNNGV. The CDR3 nucleotides read TGTGCCAGCAGCGTAAAACAGGGAGGTAGGACTGAAGCTTTCTTT. Translation gives CASSVKQGGRTEAFF. The full variable domain, rest sourced from reference TRBV11-2 and TRBJ1-1, is EAGVAQSPRYKIIEKRQSVAFWCNPISGHATLYWYQQILGQGPKLLIQFQNNGVVDDSQLPKDRFSAERLKGVDSTLKIQPAKLEDSAVYLCASSVKQGGRTEAFFGQGTRLTVV.

A note on this clonotype: A far larger clone lies a single base away; this is likely a read error. This sequence joins TRBV13 and TRBJ2-1, with TRBD1 matching 7 bases. Germline CDR1 PRHDT, CDR2 FYEKMQ (reference sequence). The ends lost 5 bases at V and 4 bases at J; junction bases unmatched: 5. The CDR3 runs to 14 residues. The CDR3 reads CASSLWDSYNEQFF. The CDR3 region has the DNA TGTGCCAGCAGCCTGTGGGACAGTTACAATGAGCAGTTCTTC.

This clonotype occurred many times. This chain connects TRBV27 to TRBJ2-6; no definite D call. CDR1 is MNHEY and CDR2 is SMNVEV in the germline V gene (reference sequence). The CDR3 is 15 amino acids. Trimming removed 5 bases from V and 1 base from J, with 9 bases in between. The CDR3 here is CASSPWGSGANVLTF. In DNA, the CDR3 is TGTGCCAGCAGTCCATGGGGTTCTGGGGCCAACGTCCTGACTTTC.

This clonotype has at least ten counts. The chain uses TRBV10-3 and TRBJ1-1, with D hard to call. CDR1 is ENHRY, CDR2 SYGVKD, per germline. V shed 0 bases and J shed 1 base, with 6 bases lying between them. The CDR3 is 14 residues long. The CDR3 sequence is CAISESGSNTEAFF. CDR3 in DNA: TGTGCCATCAGTGAGTCGGGGTCGAACACTGAAGCTTTCTTT.

Ten or more counts support this clonotype. The CDR3 DNA reads TGTGCCAGCAGCTTGGGACAGAGCACAGATACGCAGTATTTT. It yields the protein CASSLGQSTDTQYF. This chain joins TRBV13 and TRBJ2-3, with 7 bases lining up with TRBD1. V lost 3 bases, J lost 0 bases, and 0 bases stayed unmatched. Germline V gives CDR1 PRHDT, CDR2 FYEKMQ (reference sequence). This CDR3 is built from 14 residues.

This clonotype was recorded many times. The chain couples TRBV2 to TRBJ2-7; D unclear. V gave up 5 bases and J gave up 2 bases, with 4 bases separating them. Germline V lookup: CDR1 SNHLY, CDR2 FYNNEI. This CDR3 region has 11 residues. The CDR3 loop is CASSPTYEQYF. As DNA, the CDR3 is TGTGCCAGCAGTCCCACCTACGAGCAGTACTTC.

This clonotype occurred many times. The chain links TRBV7-2 to TRBJ2-3, with TRBD2 matching over 7 bases. There are 16 residues in the CDR3. V shed 0 bases and J 2 bases; nucleotides not matched to a gene: 5. The V gene's germline CDR1 is SGHTA and CDR2 FQGNSA. The CDR3 DNA reads TGTGCCAGCAGCTTAGCGGGAGGGCCGGTCACAGATACGCAGTATTTT. As protein: CASSLAGGPVTDTQYF.

There are many counts of this clonotype. The gene calls are TRBV2 and TRBJ1-2; maybe TRBD1 (6 bases). Germline CDR1 reads SNHLY; CDR2 reads FYNNEI. This CDR3 is built from 15 residues. V was shortened by 0 bases and J by 8 bases, with 16 bases between the two germline ends. CDR3 region: CASSEALLGGGGYTF. CDR3 nucleotides: TGTGCCAGCAGTGAAGCGCTTCTGGGGGGCGGCGGCTACACCTTC.

This clonotype was counted between two and nine times. The CDR3 here is CASSPPGTVGRAQYF. In DNA form, the CDR3 reads TGTGCCAGCAGCCCACCCGGGACTGTGGGGCGGGCCCAGTACTTC. The rearrangement uses TRBV7-2 and TRBJ2-5, with a weak D call TRBD2 (6 bases). CDR3 length: 15 amino acids. Germline V CDR1 and CDR2: SGHTA, FQGNSA. The V end was cut by 5 bases, the J end by 9 bases, with 22 bases between.

This chain connects TRBV2 to TRBJ2-2, with unresolved D. Germline CDR1 reads SNHLY; CDR2 reads FYNNEI. The V and J ends lost 7 bases and 4 bases respectively, with 16 bases between them. There are 15 residues in the CDR3. CDR3 loop: CASIEARPRTGELFF. The CDR3, as DNA: TGTGCCAGCATAGAGGCCCGGCCGCGCACCGGGGAGCTGTTTTTT. The full variable domain, with the rest looked up from reference TRBV2 and TRBJ2-2, is EPEVTQTPSHQVTQMGQEVILRCVPISNHLYFYWYRQILGQKVEFLVSFYNNEISEKSEIFDDQFSVERPDGSNFTLKIRSTKLEDSAMYFCASIEARPRTGELFFGEGSRLTVL.

This clonotype was picked up many times. V and J are TRBV3-1 and TRBJ1-1; no reliable D call. Trimming shortened V by 1 base and J by 4 bases, and 4 bases separated the two germline ends. Germline assignment: CDR1 LGHDT and CDR2 YNNKEL (reference sequence). The CDR3 covers 12 residues. The CDR3: CASSQVSTEAFF. CDR3 DNA sequence: TGTGCCAGCAGCCAAGTGTCCACTGAAGCTTTCTTT.

This clonotype was seen ten or more times. This chain joins TRBV7-6 and TRBJ1-4, with D possibly matching TRBD1 (6 bases). This CDR3 is built from 16 residues. The germline V and J ends were trimmed by 4 bases and 0 bases, with 12 bases remaining between them. Germline V gene lookup returns CDR1 SGHVS and CDR2 FNYEAQ. As DNA, the CDR3 is TGTGCCAGCAGCTCCGGGACATTTGCAACTAATGAAAAACTGTTTTTT. This sequence encodes CASSSGTFATNEKLFF.

This clonotype was seen many times. The J gene is TRBJ2-1, the V gene TRBV29-1; 12 nucleotides line up with TRBD2. The CDR3 is 19 amino acids. V lost 5 bases and J lost 0; bases outside the gene matches: 14. Germline V gene data show CDR1 as SQVTM and CDR2 as ANQGSEA. In nucleotides, the CDR3 is TGCAGCGTTCGATCATTCGGGGCTAGCGGGAGGGCCTCCTACAATGAGCAGTTCTTC. It specifies CSVRSFGASGRASYNEQFF.

This clonotype occurred many times. The chain carries TRBV5-1 and TRBJ2-1; 10 bases align to TRBD1. Germline V lookup: CDR1 SGHRS, CDR2 YFSETQ. Unmatched junction bases numbered 12, after V lost 5 bases and J lost 4 bases. The CDR3 runs to 17 residues. DNA for the CDR3: TGCGCCAGCAGTCCGACCGGGACAGGGGCCGTTTACAATGAGCAGTTCTTC. The encoded protein is CASSPTGTGAVYNEQFF.

This clonotype appeared a few times. The chain has TRBV23-1 and TRBJ1-1; D remains ambiguous. TRBV23-1 is an ORF, with its function uncertain. CDR3 length: 14 residues. V was pared by 7 bases and J by 7 bases, with 19 bases between. The CDR3 region has the DNA TGCGCCAGCATTCCCCCCCGCAGGCAGTGTGAAGCTTTCTTT. Translated, it gives CASIPPRRQCEAFF.

This clonotype was counted many times. This chain links TRBV20-1 with TRBJ1-3, with a possible D match to TRBD1 (6 bases). Germline assignment: CDR1 DFQATT and CDR2 SNEGSKA (reference sequence). Trimming cost V 6 bases and J 1 base, with 13 bases left between them. The CDR3 spans 14 residues. CDR3 region: CSAREGGSGNTIYF. The DNA of the CDR3 is TGCAGTGCCAGGGAAGGGGGATCTGGAAACACCATATATTTT.